These T cell receptor beta chains were read from a single sample in a study of CD8 T cells in ankylosing spondylitis. TCRdb ran MiXCR on the 5' RACE reads and lists one entry per CDR3 protein. The data show around 100,000 distinct CDR3 sequences, 24% seen once. The source material was synovial fluid, either unsorted or a sorted T cell fraction (not recorded which). These receptors came from a male donor with ankylosing spondylitis. Each CDR3 is given without its conserved first and last residue. Each record gives: clone size, V gene, J gene, CDR3 protein. Clone size, where shown, is once, few, many, or a class for clones that have expanded.

>few|TRBV7-2|TRBJ2-3
ASSLVGQGAADTQY
>few|TRBV7-2|TRBJ2-3
ASSPGTSRGDTQY
>-|TRBV20-1|TRBJ2-6
SATTGVGSMGANVLT
>few|TRBV5-6|TRBJ2-1
ASSEVGQGVYNEQF
>-|TRBV20-1|TRBJ2-7
STKQEAESYEQY
>few|TRBV12-3/TRBV12-4|TRBJ1-1
ASSSSQATEAF
>-|TRBV9|TRBJ1-6
ASSVGDRGFSPLH
>few|TRBV5-8|TRBJ2-1
ASSSQPYNEQF
>-|TRBV5-1|TRBJ2-2
ASSPTQGGNGELF
>few|TRBV6-6|TRBJ1-6
ASMGQGRSPLH
>many|TRBV3-1|TRBJ2-7
ASSQDLAGGYEQY
>-|TRBV5-1|TRBJ2-3
ASSVRGGISTDTQY
>-|TRBV3-1|TRBJ2-7
ASSQEPPQGGIEQY
>-|TRBV4-1|TRBJ2-4
ASSQNTAGVVNIQY
>few|TRBV12-3/TRBV12-4|TRBJ1-2
ASSQRTGGYGYT
>many|TRBV20-1|TRBJ1-1
SARDNVDRPSEAF